This T cell receptor (beta chain) originates from a study of beta chain features in type 1 diabetes. The CDR3 has 13 amino acids. V was cut by 4 bases and J by 4 bases, with 10 bases left in between. Per germline, CDR1 LNHDA and CDR2 SQIVND (reference sequence). The entirety of the isolated RNA underwent reverse transcription, so expressed TCRB transcripts were sequenced. Generated by immunoSEQ multiplex PCR, the TCRdb table keeps only in-frame clones and is missing some. The top ten clones hold 1.3% of a sample with about 140,000 clones, 8.5% to 12% of them seen once. The chain combines TRBV19 with TRBJ1-2; the D gene is possibly TRBD1 (5 bases). The sample was naive CD4+ T cells from blood. This clonotype was obtained from a man younger than 35 in good health. CDR3 in amino acids: CASSTGAAYGYTF. The CDR3 bases are TGTGCCAGTAGTACTGGGGCGGCCTATGGCTACACCTTC.